This T cell receptor beta chain comes out of a study of Graves' ophthalmopathy and Graves' hyperthyroidism. Findings of the study overall: Clonotypes were expanded in thyroid at above 0.001 frequency, and most also appeared in blood.

Participants with hyperthyroidism, aged 18 to 65, were newly diagnosed with under 2 months' duration. The CDR3 contains 15 residues. Deletions cut 5 bases from V and 1 base from J, with 14 bases between. Amplifying from RNA transcripts, the study obtained TCR beta CDR3 regions. HTBI primers served in a first-round RT-PCR, which a second-round multiplex PCR followed. Each CDR3 protein gets one entry after TCRdb re-called the multiplex PCR reads with MiXCR. The sample includes around 1.1 million distinct CDR3 sequences, about 40% of them seen just once. This clonotype has ten or more counts. The antigen is undetermined.

The rearrangement uses TRBV12-3 or TRBV12-4 and TRBJ2-5; the D gene is possibly TRBD2 (5 bases). What was sequenced was peripheral blood or thyroid tissue (not recorded which). The clonotype comes from an adult man with Graves' hyperthyroidism. The CDR3 DNA is TGTGCCAGCAGTGAAAACCCGGGATCCCAAGAGACCCAGTACTTC. This encodes CASSENPGSQETQYF.